Detailed here is one TCR beta chain. The antigen remains undetermined. An immunoSEQ assay, version v3.0, was performed at survey level. Libraries were prepared by immunoSEQ multiplex PCR; TCRdb keeps only in-frame clonotypes and omits some of them. Of some 14,000 clones in the sample, around 83% are singletons; the top ten hold around 6.8%. This sample was taken from a study of long-term antiretroviral therapy in people with HIV. Study-level background: Collection of the earliest samples took place about a decade ahead of the 2015 immediate-ART recommendation.

The study, taken as a whole, reports: ART-treated samples gained diversity yet remained below transplant donor controls.

The germline gives CDR1 SQVTM, CDR2 ANQGSEA. V lost 2 bases, J lost 3 bases, and 5 bases lay in between. The CDR3 length is 12 residues. This sequence originates from a man aged 30 to 45 with HIV. The V call is TRBV29-1, the J call TRBJ2-1; D gene unclear. The sample was unsorted PBMCs, taken 0.4 years after starting antiretroviral therapy. In DNA form, the CDR3 reads TGCAGCGTTGAACACATCTACAATGAGCAGTTCTTC. Translating it yields CSVEHIYNEQFF.